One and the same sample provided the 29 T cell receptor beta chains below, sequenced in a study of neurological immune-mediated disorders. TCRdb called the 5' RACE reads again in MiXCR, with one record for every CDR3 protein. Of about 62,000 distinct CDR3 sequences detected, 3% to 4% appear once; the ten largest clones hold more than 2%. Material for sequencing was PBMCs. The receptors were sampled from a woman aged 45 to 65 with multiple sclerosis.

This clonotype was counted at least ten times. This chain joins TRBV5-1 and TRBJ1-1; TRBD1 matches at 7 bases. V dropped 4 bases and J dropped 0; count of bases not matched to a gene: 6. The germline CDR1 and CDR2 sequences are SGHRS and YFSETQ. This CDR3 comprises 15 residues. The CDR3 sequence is CASSTGQTMNTEAFF. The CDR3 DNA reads TGCGCCAGCAGCACGGGACAGACCATGAACACTGAAGCTTTCTTT.

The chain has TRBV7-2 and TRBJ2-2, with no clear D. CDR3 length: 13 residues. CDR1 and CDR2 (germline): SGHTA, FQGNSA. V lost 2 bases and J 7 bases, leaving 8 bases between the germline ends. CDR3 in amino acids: CASSLIGVGELFF. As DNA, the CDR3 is TGTGCCAGCAGCTTAATTGGGGTCGGGGAGCTGTTTTTT.

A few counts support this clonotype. This CDR3 reads CSAGQGAPGNTIYF. CDR3 sequence (DNA): TGCAGTGCTGGACAGGGGGCGCCCGGAAACACCATATATTTT. The chain carries TRBV20-1 and TRBJ1-3, with TRBD1 matching over 11 bases. CDR1 DFQATT and CDR2 SNEGSKA come from the germline V gene (reference sequence). Trimming cost V 5 bases and J 4 bases; bases outside gene matches: 4. CDR3 length equals 14 residues.

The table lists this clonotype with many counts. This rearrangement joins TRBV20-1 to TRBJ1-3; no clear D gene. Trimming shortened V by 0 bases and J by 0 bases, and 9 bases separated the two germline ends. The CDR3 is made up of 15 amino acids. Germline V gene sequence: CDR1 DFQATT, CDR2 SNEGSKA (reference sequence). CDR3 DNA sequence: TGCAGTGCTAGAGATCGGTCGGCCTCTGGAAACACCATATATTTT. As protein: CSARDRSASGNTIYF.

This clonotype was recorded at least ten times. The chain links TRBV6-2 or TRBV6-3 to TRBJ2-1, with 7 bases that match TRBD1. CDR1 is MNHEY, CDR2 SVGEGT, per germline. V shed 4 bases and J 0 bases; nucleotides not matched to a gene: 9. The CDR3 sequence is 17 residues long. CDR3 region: CASSLSTGRRSYNEQFF. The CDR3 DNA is TGTGCCAGCAGTTTATCGACAGGGCGTCGCTCCTACAATGAGCAGTTCTTC.

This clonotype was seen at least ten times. CDR3 residues: CSARGTGGQREQYF. The CDR3 DNA is TGCAGCGCCCGGGGGACAGGGGGCCAGCGCGAGCAGTACTTC. The chain uses TRBV29-1 and TRBJ2-7, with 12 bases matching TRBD1. V dropped 7 bases and J dropped 6; count of bases not matched to a gene: 10. Germline V gives CDR1 SQVTM, CDR2 ANQGSEA. This CDR3 is built from 14 residues.

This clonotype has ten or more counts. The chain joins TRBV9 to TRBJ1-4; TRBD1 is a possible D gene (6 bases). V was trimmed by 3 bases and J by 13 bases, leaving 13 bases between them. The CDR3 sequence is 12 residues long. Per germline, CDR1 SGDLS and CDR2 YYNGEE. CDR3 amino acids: CASSAQGDALFF. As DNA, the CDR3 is TGTGCCAGCAGCGCACAGGGAGACGCACTGTTTTTT.

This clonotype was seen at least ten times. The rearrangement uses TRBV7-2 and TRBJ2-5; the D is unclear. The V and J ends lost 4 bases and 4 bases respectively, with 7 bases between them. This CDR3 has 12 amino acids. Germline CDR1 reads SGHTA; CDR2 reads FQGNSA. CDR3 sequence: CASSSFRETQYF. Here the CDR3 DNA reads TGTGCCAGCAGCTCGTTTAGAGAGACCCAGTACTTC.

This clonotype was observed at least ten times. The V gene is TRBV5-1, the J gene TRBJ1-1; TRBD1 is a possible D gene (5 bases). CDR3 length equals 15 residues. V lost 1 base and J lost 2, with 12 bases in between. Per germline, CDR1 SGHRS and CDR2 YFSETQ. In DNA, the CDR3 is TGCGCCAGCAGCTTGTTCGGAGGGGCAAACACTGAAGCTTTCTTT. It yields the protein CASSLFGGANTEAFF. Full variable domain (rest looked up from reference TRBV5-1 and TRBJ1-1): KAGVTQTPRYLIKTRGQQVTLSCSPISGHRSVSWYQQTPGQGLQFLFEYFSETQRNKGNFPGRFSGRQFSNSRSEMNVSTLELGDSALYLCASSLFGGANTEAFFGQGTRLTVV.

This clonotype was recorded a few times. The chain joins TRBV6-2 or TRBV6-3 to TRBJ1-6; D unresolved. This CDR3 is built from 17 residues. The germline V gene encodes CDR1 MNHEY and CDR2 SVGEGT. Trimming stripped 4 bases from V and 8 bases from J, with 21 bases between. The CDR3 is CASSLISPGNHHSPLHF. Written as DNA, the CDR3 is TGTGCCAGCAGTTTAATTTCGCCGGGAAATCACCATTCACCCCTCCACTTT.

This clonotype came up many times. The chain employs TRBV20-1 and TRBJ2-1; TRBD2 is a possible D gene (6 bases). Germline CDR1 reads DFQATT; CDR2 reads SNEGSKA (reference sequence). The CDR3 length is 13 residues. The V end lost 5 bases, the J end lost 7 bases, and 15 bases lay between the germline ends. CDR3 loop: CSAEGRPGNEQFF. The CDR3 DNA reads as TGCAGTGCTGAGGGGAGGCCAGGGAATGAGCAGTTCTTC.

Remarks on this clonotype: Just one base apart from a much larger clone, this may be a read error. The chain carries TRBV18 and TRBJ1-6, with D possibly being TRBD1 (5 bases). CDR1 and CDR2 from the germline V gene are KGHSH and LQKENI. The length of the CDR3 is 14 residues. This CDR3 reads CASSPSGSHSPLDF. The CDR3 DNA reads TGTGCCAGCTCACCCTCAGGGAGTCATTCACCCCTCGACTTT.

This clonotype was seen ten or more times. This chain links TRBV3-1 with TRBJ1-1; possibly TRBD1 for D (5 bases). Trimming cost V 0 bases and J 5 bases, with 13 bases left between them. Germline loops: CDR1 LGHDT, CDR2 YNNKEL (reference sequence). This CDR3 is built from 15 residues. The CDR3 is CASSQDRAGETEAFF. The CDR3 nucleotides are TGTGCCAGCAGCCAAGATAGGGCGGGGGAGACTGAAGCTTTCTTT.

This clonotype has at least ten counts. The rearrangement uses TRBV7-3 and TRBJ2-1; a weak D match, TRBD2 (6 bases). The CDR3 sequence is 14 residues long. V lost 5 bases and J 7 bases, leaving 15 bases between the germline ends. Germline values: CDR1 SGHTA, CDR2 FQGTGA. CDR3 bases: TGTGCCAGCAGCCTCTCCCGGGACTTAAATGAGCAGTTCTTC. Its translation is CASSLSRDLNEQFF.

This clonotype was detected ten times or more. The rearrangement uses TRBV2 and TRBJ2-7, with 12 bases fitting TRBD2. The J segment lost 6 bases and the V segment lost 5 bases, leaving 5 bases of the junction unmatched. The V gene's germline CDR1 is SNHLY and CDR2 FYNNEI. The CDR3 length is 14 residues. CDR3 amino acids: CASSSLAGGFEQYF. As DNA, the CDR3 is TGTGCCAGCAGTTCGCTAGCGGGAGGGTTCGAGCAGTACTTC.

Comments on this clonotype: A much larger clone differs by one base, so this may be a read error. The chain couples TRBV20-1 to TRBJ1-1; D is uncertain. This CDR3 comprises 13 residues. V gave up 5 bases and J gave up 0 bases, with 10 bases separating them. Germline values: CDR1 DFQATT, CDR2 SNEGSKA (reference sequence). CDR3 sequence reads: CSALGKLNTEAFF. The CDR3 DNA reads TGCAGTGCTCTGGGGAAGTTGAACACTGAAGCTTTCTTT.

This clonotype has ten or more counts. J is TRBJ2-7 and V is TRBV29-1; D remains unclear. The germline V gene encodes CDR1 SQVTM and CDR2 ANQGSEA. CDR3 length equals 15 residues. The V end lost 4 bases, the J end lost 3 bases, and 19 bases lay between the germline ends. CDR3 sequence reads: CSVALWALTHYEQYF. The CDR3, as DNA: TGCAGCGTTGCACTGTGGGCCCTAACCCACTACGAGCAGTACTTC.

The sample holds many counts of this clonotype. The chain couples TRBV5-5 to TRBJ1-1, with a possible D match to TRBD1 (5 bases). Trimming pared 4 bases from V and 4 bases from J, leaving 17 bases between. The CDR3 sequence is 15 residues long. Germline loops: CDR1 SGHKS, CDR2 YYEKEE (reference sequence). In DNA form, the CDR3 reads TGTGCCAGCAGCCAGCAATCGGGGACGGGCACTGAAGCTTTCTTT. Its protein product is CASSQQSGTGTEAFF.

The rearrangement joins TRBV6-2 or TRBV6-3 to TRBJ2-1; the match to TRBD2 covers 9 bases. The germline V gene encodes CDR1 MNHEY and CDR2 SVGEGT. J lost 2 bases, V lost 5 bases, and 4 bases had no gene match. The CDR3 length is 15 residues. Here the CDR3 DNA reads TGTGCCAGCAGTAGACTAGCGGCAACCTACAATGAGCAGTTCTTC. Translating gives CASSRLAATYNEQFF.

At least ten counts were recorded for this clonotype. Here the CDR3 DNA reads TGTGCCAGCAGCTCCATACGGGGGGCTAGCGGTTTCCCAAAGGCCTACGAGCAGTACTTC. As protein: CASSSIRGASGFPKAYEQYF. This chain joins TRBV11-2 and TRBJ2-7; tentatively, D is TRBD2 (7 bases). The CDR3 contains 20 residues. Looked up from germline, CDR1 is SGHAT and CDR2 is FQNNGV. Trimming left V 4 bases short and J 2 bases short, with 30 bases between. Full variable domain (missing parts from reference TRBV11-2 and TRBJ2-7): EAGVAQSPRYKIIEKRQSVAFWCNPISGHATLYWYQQILGQGPKLLIQFQNNGVVDDSQLPKDRFSAERLKGVDSTLKIQPAKLEDSAVYLCASSSIRGASGFPKAYEQYFGPGTRLTVT.

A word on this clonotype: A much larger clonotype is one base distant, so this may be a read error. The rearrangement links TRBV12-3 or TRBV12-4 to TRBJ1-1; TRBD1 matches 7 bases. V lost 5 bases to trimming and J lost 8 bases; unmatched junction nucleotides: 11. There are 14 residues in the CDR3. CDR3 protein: CASSTTGTAPEAFF. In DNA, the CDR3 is TGTGCCAGCAGTACCACCGGGACAGCACCCGAAGCTTTCTTT.

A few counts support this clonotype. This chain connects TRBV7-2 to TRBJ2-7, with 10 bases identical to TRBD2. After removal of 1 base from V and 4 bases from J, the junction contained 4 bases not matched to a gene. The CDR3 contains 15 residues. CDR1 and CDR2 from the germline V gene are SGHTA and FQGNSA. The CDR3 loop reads CASSLGASGSYEQYF. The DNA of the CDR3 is TGTGCCAGCAGCTTAGGGGCTAGCGGGAGTTACGAGCAGTACTTC.

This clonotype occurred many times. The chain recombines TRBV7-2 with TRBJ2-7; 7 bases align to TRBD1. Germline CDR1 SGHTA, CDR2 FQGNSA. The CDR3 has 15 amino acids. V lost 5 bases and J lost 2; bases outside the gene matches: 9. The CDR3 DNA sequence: TGTGCCAGCAGCATCGACAGGGCCCTGACCTACGAGCAGTACTTC. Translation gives CASSIDRALTYEQYF.

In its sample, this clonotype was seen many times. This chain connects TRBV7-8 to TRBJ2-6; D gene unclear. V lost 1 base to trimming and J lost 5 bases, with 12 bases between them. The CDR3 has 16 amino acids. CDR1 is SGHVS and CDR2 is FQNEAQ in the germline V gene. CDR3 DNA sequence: TGTGCCAGCAGCTTAGATGACGCCGTCTGGGCCAACGTCCTGACTTTC. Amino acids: CASSLDDAVWANVLTF.

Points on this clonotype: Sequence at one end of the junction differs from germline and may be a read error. The CDR3 loop is CASSQDTSSGNTIYF. CDR3 DNA sequence: TGTGCTAGCAGTCAGGACACCAGCTCTGGAAACACCATATATTTT. This rearrangement joins TRBV7-7 to TRBJ1-3; maybe TRBD1 (5 bases). Germline V gene data show CDR1 as SSHAT and CDR2 as FNYEAQ (reference sequence). The CDR3 covers 15 residues.

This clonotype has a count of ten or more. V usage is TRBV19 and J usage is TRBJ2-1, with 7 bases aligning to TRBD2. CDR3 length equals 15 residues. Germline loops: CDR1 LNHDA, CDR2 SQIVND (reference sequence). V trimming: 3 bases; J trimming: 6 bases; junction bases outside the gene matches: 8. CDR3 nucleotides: TGTGCCAGTAGTATTCTTGCGGGAGCACCCAATGAGCAGTTCTTC. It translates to CASSILAGAPNEQFF.

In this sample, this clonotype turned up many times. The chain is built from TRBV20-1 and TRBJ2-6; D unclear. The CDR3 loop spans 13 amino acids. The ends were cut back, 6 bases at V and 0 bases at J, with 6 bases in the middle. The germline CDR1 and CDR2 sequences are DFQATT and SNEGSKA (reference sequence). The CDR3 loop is CSAQLSGANVLTF. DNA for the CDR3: TGCAGTGCCCAGCTCTCTGGGGCCAACGTCCTGACTTTC.

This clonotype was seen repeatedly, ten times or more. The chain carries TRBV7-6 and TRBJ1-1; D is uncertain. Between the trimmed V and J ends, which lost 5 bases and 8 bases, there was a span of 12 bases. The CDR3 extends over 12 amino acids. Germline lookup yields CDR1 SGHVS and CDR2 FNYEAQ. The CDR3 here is CASSPRAGEAFF. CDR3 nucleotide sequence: TGTGCCAGCAGCCCTAGGGCGGGCGAAGCTTTCTTT.

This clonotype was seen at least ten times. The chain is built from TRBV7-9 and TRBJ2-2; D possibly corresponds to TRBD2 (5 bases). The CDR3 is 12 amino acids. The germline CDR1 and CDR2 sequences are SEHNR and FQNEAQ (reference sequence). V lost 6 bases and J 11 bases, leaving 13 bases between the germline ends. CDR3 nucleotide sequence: TGTGCCAGCAGACTCCGGGAACCCGAGCTGTTTTTT. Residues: CASRLREPELFF. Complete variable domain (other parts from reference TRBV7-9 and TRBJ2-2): DTGVSQNPRHKITKRGQNVTFRCDPISEHNRLYWYRQTLGQGPEFLTYFQNEAQLEKSRLLSDRFSAERPKGSFSTLEIQRTEQGDSAMYLCASRLREPELFFGEGSRLTVL.